This is a list of T cell receptor beta chains from one sample in a study of cytomegalovirus exposure and HLA in healthy donors. Profiled with immunoSEQ multiplex PCR; TCRdb holds only in-frame clones, not every one. The data contain 100,000 to 150,000 clones, approximately 75% of them singletons. Sequences were obtained from PBMCs. The origin of the receptors is a man younger than 40 in good health and CMV-seronegative. The CDR3 runs from the conserved cysteine through the conserved F or W. Each record gives: J gene, clone size, D gene, V gene, CDR3 protein, CDR3 DNA. D genes are given only for firm matches. Where a row states a size, it is once, few, many or the class of an expanded clone; other rows omit it.

J gene: TRBJ1-4; clone size: few; D gene: NA; V gene: TRBV6-5; CDR3 protein: CASKTNSATNEKLFF; CDR3 DNA: TGTGCCAGCAAAACGAACAGTGCAACTAATGAAAAACTGTTTTTT
J gene: TRBJ2-5; clone size: NA; D gene: TRBD2; V gene: TRBV28; CDR3 protein: CASSFRASGDYQETQYF; CDR3 DNA: TGTGCCAGCAGCTTCAGAGCTAGCGGGGACTACCAAGAGACCCAGTACTTC
J gene: TRBJ2-3; clone size: NA; D gene: NA; V gene: TRBV6-6; CDR3 protein: CASSSWGGTDTQYF; CDR3 DNA: TGTGCCAGCAGTTCTTGGGGGGGCACAGATACGCAGTATTTT
J gene: TRBJ1-2; clone size: NA; D gene: NA; V gene: TRBV9; CDR3 protein: CASSASPDIFGYTF; CDR3 DNA: TGTGCCAGCAGCGCTTCCCCAGATATCTTCGGCTACACCTTC
J gene: TRBJ1-2; clone size: NA; D gene: TRBD1; V gene: TRBV6-5; CDR3 protein: CASSYSYGTVIYGYTF; CDR3 DNA: TGTGCCAGCAGTTACTCTTATGGGACAGTCATTTATGGCTACACCTTC
J gene: TRBJ2-6; clone size: once; D gene: TRBD1; V gene: TRBV28; CDR3 protein: CASRERQGGDGANVLTF; CDR3 DNA: TGTGCCAGCAGGGAACGACAGGGTGGTGATGGGGCCAACGTCCTGACTTTC
J gene: TRBJ2-1; clone size: few; D gene: TRBD2; V gene: TRBV5-4; CDR3 protein: CASSLGWGGNYNEQFF; CDR3 DNA: TGTGCCAGCAGCTTGGGATGGGGGGGGAACTACAATGAGCAGTTCTTC
J gene: TRBJ1-5; clone size: few; D gene: NA; V gene: TRBV28; CDR3 protein: CASGHASRGPNQPQHF; CDR3 DNA: TGTGCCAGCGGACATGCTTCCAGGGGTCCCAATCAGCCCCAGCATTTT
J gene: TRBJ2-2; clone size: NA; D gene: NA; V gene: TRBV27; CDR3 protein: CASSLRLVGGELFF; CDR3 DNA: TGTGCCAGCAGTTTGAGACTAGTGGGCGGGGAGCTGTTTTTT
J gene: TRBJ2-1; clone size: NA; D gene: NA; V gene: TRBV27; CDR3 protein: CASSLIGNEQFF; CDR3 DNA: TGTGCCAGCAGTTTAATCGGGAATGAGCAGTTCTTC
J gene: TRBJ2-5; clone size: once; D gene: TRBD2; V gene: TRBV7-2; CDR3 protein: CASSLTHIAGAQETQYF; CDR3 DNA: TGTGCCAGCAGCTTAACCCACATAGCGGGGGCCCAAGAGACCCAGTACTTC
J gene: TRBJ1-1; clone size: NA; D gene: NA; V gene: TRBV5-1; CDR3 protein: CASSLIAGSNTEAFF; CDR3 DNA: TGCGCCAGCAGCTTGATCGCAGGGTCGAACACTGAAGCTTTCTTT
J gene: TRBJ1-2; clone size: NA; D gene: TRBD1; V gene: TRBV28; CDR3 protein: CASSLGGTGNGYTF; CDR3 DNA: TGTGCCAGCAGTTTAGGGGGGACAGGGAACGGCTACACCTTC
J gene: TRBJ2-2; clone size: NA; D gene: TRBD1; V gene: TRBV4-1; CDR3 protein: CASSQERGGARELFF; CDR3 DNA: TGCGCCAGCAGCCAAGAAAGAGGGGGCGCGAGGGAGCTGTTTTTT
J gene: TRBJ2-7; clone size: NA; D gene: TRBD2; V gene: TRBV9; CDR3 protein: CASSEFSGGGYEQYF; CDR3 DNA: TGTGCCAGCAGCGAATTTAGCGGGGGGGGCTACGAGCAGTACTTC
J gene: TRBJ1-2; clone size: few; D gene: TRBD1; V gene: TRBV11-2; CDR3 protein: CASSLGLTGGDGYTF; CDR3 DNA: TGTGCCAGCAGCTTAGGGCTGACAGGGGGAGATGGCTACACCTTC
J gene: TRBJ2-3; clone size: NA; D gene: TRBD1; V gene: TRBV9; CDR3 protein: CASSAQRTGRGDTQYF; CDR3 DNA: TGTGCCAGCAGCGCGCAACGGACAGGGCGAGGAGATACGCAGTATTTT
J gene: TRBJ1-2; clone size: once; D gene: TRBD1; V gene: TRBV19; CDR3 protein: CASRGWTGFEGYTF; CDR3 DNA: TGTGCCAGCCGAGGGTGGACAGGGTTTGAGGGCTACACCTTC
J gene: TRBJ1-2; clone size: NA; D gene: NA; V gene: TRBV9; CDR3 protein: CASSVGTTDPIF; CDR3 DNA: TGTGCCAGCAGCGTAGGAACGACAGACCCCATCTTC
J gene: TRBJ1-6; clone size: few; D gene: TRBD1; V gene: TRBV28; CDR3 protein: CASRPNRGYNSPLHF; CDR3 DNA: TGTGCCAGCAGGCCAAACAGGGGGTATAATTCACCCCTCCACTTT
J gene: TRBJ1-2; clone size: NA; D gene: TRBD1; V gene: TRBV7-2; CDR3 protein: CASSQGTGHYGYTF; CDR3 DNA: TGTGCCAGCAGCCAAGGGACAGGGCACTATGGCTACACCTTC
J gene: TRBJ2-7; clone size: few; D gene: NA; V gene: TRBV11-2; CDR3 protein: CASSLEAFSYEQYF; CDR3 DNA: TGTGCCAGCAGCTTAGAGGCCTTCTCCTACGAGCAGTACTTC
J gene: TRBJ1-3; clone size: NA; D gene: NA; V gene: TRBV6-6; CDR3 protein: CAGTYFPGTSGNTIYF; CDR3 DNA: TGTGCCGGCACCTACTTTCCCGGGACATCCGGAAACACCATATATTTT
J gene: TRBJ2-7; clone size: NA; D gene: TRBD1; V gene: TRBV7-9; CDR3 protein: CASSLLGQSSSYEQYF; CDR3 DNA: TGTGCCAGCAGCCTGTTGGGACAGTCGAGCTCCTACGAGCAGTACTTC
J gene: TRBJ1-6; clone size: NA; D gene: NA; V gene: TRBV19; CDR3 protein: CASSIDSPGSPLHF; CDR3 DNA: TGTGCCAGTAGTATAGACAGCCCGGGGTCACCCCTCCACTTT
J gene: TRBJ2-1; clone size: NA; D gene: TRBD2; V gene: TRBV4-1; CDR3 protein: CASSTLRSGGANEQFF; CDR3 DNA: TGCGCCAGCAGCACCCTGAGGAGCGGGGGGGCCAATGAGCAGTTCTTC
J gene: TRBJ1-2; clone size: NA; D gene: NA; V gene: TRBV5-1; CDR3 protein: CASSPWGGNYGYTF; CDR3 DNA: TGCGCCAGCAGTCCTTGGGGGGGGAACTATGGCTACACCTTC
J gene: TRBJ1-6; clone size: NA; D gene: NA; V gene: TRBV7-8; CDR3 protein: CASSLGMNRAGSPLHF; CDR3 DNA: TGTGCCAGCAGCTTAGGGATGAACAGGGCTGGATCACCCCTCCACTTT
J gene: TRBJ1-1; clone size: few; D gene: TRBD1; V gene: TRBV19; CDR3 protein: CASKNRDSNTEAFF; CDR3 DNA: TGTGCCAGTAAAAATAGGGACAGCAACACTGAAGCTTTCTTT
J gene: TRBJ1-5; clone size: once; D gene: NA; V gene: TRBV10-1; CDR3 protein: CASSDYGDQPQHF; CDR3 DNA: TGCGCCAGCAGTGACTACGGGGATCAGCCCCAGCATTTT
J gene: TRBJ1-2; clone size: NA; D gene: NA; V gene: TRBV28; CDR3 protein: CASMRGNYGYTF; CDR3 DNA: TGTGCCAGCATGAGGGGGAACTATGGCTACACCTTC
J gene: TRBJ1-2; clone size: NA; D gene: NA; V gene: TRBV23-1; CDR3 protein: CARARADYGYTF; CDR3 DNA: TGCGCCAGGGCCAGGGCAGACTATGGCTACACCTTC
J gene: TRBJ1-2; clone size: NA; D gene: TRBD1; V gene: TRBV30; CDR3 protein: CAWSSNRGNVYGYTF; CDR3 DNA: TGTGCCTGGAGTTCTAACAGGGGAAATGTCTATGGCTACACCTTC
J gene: TRBJ1-1; clone size: NA; D gene: NA; V gene: TRBV20-1; CDR3 protein: CSAVVTEAFF; CDR3 DNA: TGCAGTGCTGTAGTCACTGAAGCTTTCTTT
J gene: TRBJ1-1; clone size: NA; D gene: NA; V gene: TRBV6-1; CDR3 protein: CASTIGQFLNTEAFF; CDR3 DNA: TGTGCCAGCACCATAGGACAATTTCTGAACACTGAAGCTTTCTTT
J gene: TRBJ2-5; clone size: few; D gene: TRBD2; V gene: TRBV7-7; CDR3 protein: CASSPQRGSETQYF; CDR3 DNA: TGTGCTAGCAGCCCACAGCGGGGATCCGAGACCCAGTACTTC
J gene: TRBJ1-1; clone size: NA; D gene: NA; V gene: TRBV28; CDR3 protein: CASSSRGSRVGWRVEAFF; CDR3 DNA: TGTGCCAGCAGTTCCCGGGGTAGCCGGGTGGGGTGGCGGGTTGAAGCTTTCTTT
J gene: TRBJ2-1; clone size: once; D gene: TRBD2; V gene: TRBV7-2; CDR3 protein: CASSLEMASGGSEQFF; CDR3 DNA: TGTGCCAGCAGCTTAGAAATGGCTAGCGGGGGTAGTGAGCAGTTCTTC